A single sample gave rise to the 10 T cell receptor beta chains below, sequenced in a study of blood T cell repertoires in COVID-19. Data came from immunoSEQ multiplex PCR; TCRdb stores just in-frame clones and leaves some out. The sample comprises 150,000 to 200,000 clones, approximately 92% of which are singletons, and roughly 4.4% rests with the top ten. Sequencing used peripheral blood. These receptors were taken from a woman aged 45 to 65 with acute or convalescent COVID-19.

This chain links TRBV5-4 with TRBJ1-2, with 9 bases lining up with TRBD1. The CDR3 length is 15 residues. The germline V gene has CDR1 SGHNT and CDR2 YYREEE (reference sequence). With 5 bases clipped from V and 3 bases from J, the junction kept 8 bases outside the gene matches. The CDR3 is CASRVPGQGDYGYTF. The CDR3 nucleotides are TGTGCCAGCAGGGTACCGGGACAGGGAGACTATGGCTACACCTTC.

A word on this clone: The same CDR3 also results from other DNA sequences found in this sample. The rearrangement uses TRBV27 and TRBJ1-3; a weak D match, TRBD1 (5 bases). The ends were cut back, 2 bases at V and 1 base at J, with 6 bases in the middle. The V gene's germline CDR1 is MNHEY and CDR2 SMNVEV (reference sequence). CDR3 length equals 14 residues. The CDR3 loop is CASSLRGSGNTIYF. The CDR3 nucleotides read TGTGCCAGCAGTTTAAGGGGATCTGGAAACACCATATATTTT.

The rearrangement uses TRBV7-3 and TRBJ1-2; no reliable D call. Deletions cut 5 bases from V and 5 bases from J, with 15 bases between. The CDR3 is made up of 14 amino acids. Germline V gene data show CDR1 as SGHTA and CDR2 as FQGTGA. CDR3 amino acids: CASSPREGGYGYTF. CDR3 bases: TGTGCCAGCAGCCCACGGGAGGGAGGATATGGCTACACCTTC.

The rearrangement links TRBV7-2 to TRBJ1-5; D not resolved. The CDR3 runs 15 residues. In germline, CDR1 is SGHTA, CDR2 FQGNSA. The V gene lost 3 bases and the J gene lost 0 bases, with 9 bases spanning the gap. The CDR3 DNA reads as TGTGCCAGCAGCTTTTCACATAATAGCAATCAGCCCCAGCATTTT. It codes for CASSFSHNSNQPQHF.

The gene calls are TRBV19 and TRBJ1-1, with D perhaps TRBD1 (6 bases). Germline loops: CDR1 LNHDA, CDR2 SQIVND (reference sequence). The CDR3 is 14 amino acids. V lost 7 bases to trimming and J lost 1 base, with 13 bases between them. CDR3 DNA sequence: TGTGCCAGTATAGACAGGTCTTCGAACACTGAAGCTTTCTTT. Translating gives CASIDRSSNTEAFF.

This chain joins TRBV25-1 and TRBJ1-2; 8 bases map to TRBD1. The CDR3 has 16 residues. After removal of 1 base from V and 0 bases from J, the junction contained 4 bases not matched to a gene. The germline CDR1 and CDR2 sequences are MGHDK and SYGVNS. The DNA of the CDR3 is TGTGCCAGCAGTGAATCCAGGGGGCAAACTAACTATGGCTACACCTTC. It specifies CASSESRGQTNYGYTF.

The V and J genes are TRBV5-1 and TRBJ2-1; 12 bases align to TRBD1. Losses at the gene ends were 6 bases for V and 7 bases for J; bases not matched to a gene: 8. Germline CDR1 reads SGHRS; CDR2 reads YFSETQ. This CDR3 has 15 residues. Here the CDR3 DNA reads TGCGCCAGCACCATCTCGGGACAGGGGGCGAATGAGCAGTTCTTC. This translates into CASTISGQGANEQFF.

This clone was picked up one time. This rearrangement joins TRBV11-1 to TRBJ2-2; 7 nucleotides agree with TRBD1. The CDR3 runs 14 residues. The germline CDR1 and CDR2 sequences are SGHAT and FQDESV (reference sequence). J was trimmed by 6 bases and V by 2 bases; bases with no gene match: 3. As DNA, the CDR3 is TGTGCCAGCAGCTTAAATACAGGGGCCGGGGAGCTGTTTTTT. Its translation: CASSLNTGAGELFF.

This rearrangement joins TRBV19 to TRBJ1-5; 7 nucleotides align to TRBD1. The V gene end was trimmed by 7 bases and the J gene end by 5 bases; junction bases not matched to a gene: 8. Germline assignment: CDR1 LNHDA and CDR2 SQIVND (reference sequence). The CDR3 is 14 amino acids. The DNA of the CDR3 is TGTGCCAGTACCGAGACAGGGTGGGATCAGCCCCAGCATTTT. It is translated as CASTETGWDQPQHF.

The CDR3 nucleotides read TGTGCCAGCAGTTTCTCCGTTTCCACTGAAGCTTTCTTT. Translating it yields CASSFSVSTEAFF. This sequence joins TRBV28 and TRBJ1-1; no definite D call. CDR3 length equals 13 residues. Germline CDR1 is MDHEN and CDR2 is SYDVKM. V dropped 3 bases and J dropped 4 bases, with 9 bases sitting between them. Looking up the rest from reference TRBV28 and TRBJ1-1 gives the full variable domain: DVKVTQSSRYLVKRTGEKVFLECVQDMDHENMFWYRQDPGLGLRLIYFSYDVKMKEKGDIPEGYSVSREKKERFSLILESASTNQTSMYLCASSFSVSTEAFFGQGTRLTVV.